This TCR beta chain was sequenced in a study of shared clonotypes between healthy human individuals (dated by TCRdb to between 2020 and 2021). Regarding the study in general: A few men and two women, aged 18 to 49 years, made up the cohort. For each donor, CD4 naive and CD4 memory were each run on three plates, CD8 naive on two plates, and CD8 memory on one plate. Blood TCR repertoires of five healthy adults were deeply sequenced to estimate repertoire size and the extent of clonotype sharing between individuals. Different laboratories and diverse techniques were used to prepare libraries and sequence TCR repertoires, to increase sequencing depth and limit assay-specific biases. Per donor, leukapheresis produced somewhere between about 0.9 and 10 billion PBMCs.

Using the deep immunoSEQ assay, TCR CDR3 regions were amplified from genomic DNA by multiplex PCR. Extracted genomic DNA from each cell subset was distributed evenly across all wells of several immunoSEQ 96-well plates, and each plate was treated as a replicate. Each replicate PCR for sorted subsets received around 200 ng genomic DNA, equal to 28,000 or so T cell genomes. Purified libraries were quantified with a Qubit 3.0 fluorometer, sized on a Bioanalyzer 2100, and re-quantified with the KAPA Library Quantification kit. A separate single-read 150-cycle Illumina NextSeq 550 flow cell was used to sequence each immunoSEQ 96-well plate. The original pipeline was this. Because only junctional sequences without quality scores were contained in the immunoSEQ output, filtering matching that applied to full-length reads could not be performed. Sequences were annotated with PyIR, a Python wrapper for IgBLAST v1.9, using IMGT germline references to assign V/J genes and CDR3. Any read was removed if the V/J assignment was weak (E-value above 1e-6), the CDR3 was missing, or the read contained stop codons, out-of-frame junctions, or ambiguous translated residues. V3J clonotypes were defined as sequences sharing an identical inferred V gene, J gene, and CDR3 amino acid sequence. Percentage overlap between repertoires was calculated by dividing the number of shared unique clonotypes by the size of the smaller repertoire. Three approaches were used to assess repertoire richness: RTK rarefaction, the Chao1 estimator, and Recon v2.1 estimates of unobserved clonotypes. OLGA was used to compute generation probabilities for all TCRbeta clonotypes that the gDNA method yielded from a handful of donors. TCRdb carries this immuneACCESS record with in-frame sequences only. Its versions omit some clonotypes, under half of them owing to an unresolved V gene in the studies checked, with the rest unexplained. V and J calls and clone size are those listed in that table; D and trimming were worked out from the DNA. Recorded for this sample are about 2,500,000 clones; more than 90% of them occurred a single time. The ten biggest clones cover 0.14% of the sample.

The CDR3 spans 19 residues, from the cysteine through the phenylalanine. Only the CDR3 DNA is retained, 57 bases long and in frame from the first base. Clipping removes 1 base from V and 0 bases from J, with 10 as the unmatched junction base count. CDR1 and CDR2 are read off the germline V gene as LGHNA and YSLEER. What the work shows at the level of the full study, not this receptor alone: Incomplete sequencing was indicated by rarefaction of sorted-subset datasets, despite the large sequencing depth. Larger estimated clonotype richness was generally found for naive subsets than for memory subsets. Clonotypes shared by all four sorted-subset donors showed higher generation probabilities than non-shared clonotypes. Sampling was limited to blood, and TCR repertoires in tissue likely differ from TCR repertoires in blood. Because the study included a small number of donors, the genetic and exposure-history diversity represented was limited. Based on pairwise subsampling, the degree of clonotype sharing among donors was expected to be affected by sequencing depth. Sharing across a few donors was observed for about 5% of naive CD4, over 3% of naive CD8, 2% to 2.5% of memory CD4, and about 0.39% of memory CD8 clonotypes.

The donors were healthy, HIV-negative adults who had no recently reported acute infections or vaccinations. Only Caucasian adults living in Nashville, Tennessee, USA were represented among the donors. CD4+ T cells were enriched by magnetic negative selection; naive cells were then positively selected on CD45RA, and the negative fraction formed the memory subset. Blood was obtained by leukapheresis, after which PBMCs were separated by Ficoll-Histopaque density gradient centrifugation and cryopreserved in liquid nitrogen vapor phase. Purity and quantity of every magnetically sorted T cell population were checked by analytical flow cytometry. Genomic DNA was isolated from each sorted fraction and quantified by UV absorbance on a Nanodrop 2000c. Notes on this clone: Its antigen remains undetermined. No per-base quality is available; no much larger clone lies one base away.

This sequence uses TRBV4-3 and TRBJ2-3, with 10 central nucleotides matching TRBD2. The sample taken for sequencing was naive CD4+ T cells sorted from blood. The cell subset or site label on this specimen signifies: CD45RA+ positively selected. The source is a man between 18 and 29 years old in good health. The DNA sequence reads TGCGCCAGCAGCCAAGCTACCGGGACTAGCGTAAAGAGCACAGATACGCAGTATTTT. Protein translation: CASSQATGTSVKSTDTQYF.